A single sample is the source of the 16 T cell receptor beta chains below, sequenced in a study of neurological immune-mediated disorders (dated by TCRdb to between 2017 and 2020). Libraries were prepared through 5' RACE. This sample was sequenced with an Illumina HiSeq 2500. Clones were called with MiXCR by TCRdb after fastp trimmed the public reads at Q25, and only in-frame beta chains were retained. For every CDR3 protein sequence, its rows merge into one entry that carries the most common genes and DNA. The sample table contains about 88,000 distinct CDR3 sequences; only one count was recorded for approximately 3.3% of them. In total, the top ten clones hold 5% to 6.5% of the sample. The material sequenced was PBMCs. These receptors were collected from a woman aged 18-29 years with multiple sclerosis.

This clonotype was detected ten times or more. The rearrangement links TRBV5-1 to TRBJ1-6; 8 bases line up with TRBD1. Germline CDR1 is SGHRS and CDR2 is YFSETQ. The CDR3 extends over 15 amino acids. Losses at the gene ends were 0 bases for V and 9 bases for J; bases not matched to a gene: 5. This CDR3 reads CASSLGGQGSSPLHF. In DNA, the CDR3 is TGCGCCAGCAGCTTGGGCGGACAGGGAAGTTCACCCCTCCACTTT.

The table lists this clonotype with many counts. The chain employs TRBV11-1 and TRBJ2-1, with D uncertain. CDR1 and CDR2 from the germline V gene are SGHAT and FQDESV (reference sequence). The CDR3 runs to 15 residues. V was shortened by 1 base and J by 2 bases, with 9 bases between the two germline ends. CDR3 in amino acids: CASSLGQRTYNEQFF. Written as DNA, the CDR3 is TGTGCCAGCAGCTTAGGCCAGCGAACCTACAATGAGCAGTTCTTC.

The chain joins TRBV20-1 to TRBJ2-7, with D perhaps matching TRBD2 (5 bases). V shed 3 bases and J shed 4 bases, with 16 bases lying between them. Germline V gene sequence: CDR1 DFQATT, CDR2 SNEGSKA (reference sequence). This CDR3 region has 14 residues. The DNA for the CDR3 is TGCAGTGCTAGCCCGGGAATAGCCTCTTACGAGCAGTACTTC. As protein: CSASPGIASYEQYF.

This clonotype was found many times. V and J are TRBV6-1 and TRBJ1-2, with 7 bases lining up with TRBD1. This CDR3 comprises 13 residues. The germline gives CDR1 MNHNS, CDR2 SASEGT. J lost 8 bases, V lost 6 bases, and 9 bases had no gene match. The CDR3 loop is CASSLDRVMGYTF. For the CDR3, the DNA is TGTGCCAGCAGCTTAGACAGGGTGATGGGCTACACCTTC.

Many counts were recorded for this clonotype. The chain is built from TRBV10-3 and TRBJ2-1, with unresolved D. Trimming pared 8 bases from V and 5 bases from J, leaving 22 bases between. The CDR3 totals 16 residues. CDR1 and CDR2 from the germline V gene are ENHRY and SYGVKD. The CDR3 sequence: CAIGFRVPIADNEQFF. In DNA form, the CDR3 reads TGTGCCATCGGGTTCCGGGTGCCGATCGCCGACAATGAGCAGTTCTTC.

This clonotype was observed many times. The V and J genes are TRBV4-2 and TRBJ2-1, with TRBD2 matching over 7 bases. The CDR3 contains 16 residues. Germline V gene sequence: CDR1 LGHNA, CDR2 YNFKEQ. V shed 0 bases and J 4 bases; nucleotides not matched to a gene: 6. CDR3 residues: CASSQDTSDHYNEQFF. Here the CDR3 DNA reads TGTGCCAGCAGCCAAGATACTAGCGACCATTACAATGAGCAGTTCTTC.

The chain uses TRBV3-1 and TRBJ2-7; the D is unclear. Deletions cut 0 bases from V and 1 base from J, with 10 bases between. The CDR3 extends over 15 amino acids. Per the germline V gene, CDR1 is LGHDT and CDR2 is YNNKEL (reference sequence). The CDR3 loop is CASSQEQDSSYEQYF. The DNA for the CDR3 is TGTGCCAGCAGCCAAGAACAAGACTCATCCTACGAGCAGTACTTC.

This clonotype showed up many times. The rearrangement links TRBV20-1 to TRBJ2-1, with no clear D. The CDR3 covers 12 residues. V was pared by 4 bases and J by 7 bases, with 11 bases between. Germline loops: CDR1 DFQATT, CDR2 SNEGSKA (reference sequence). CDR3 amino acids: CSANNNPNEQFF. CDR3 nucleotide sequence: TGCAGTGCTAATAACAACCCGAATGAGCAGTTCTTC.

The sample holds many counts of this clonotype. This CDR3 reads CSARDMRQGAIEAFF. The CDR3 DNA is TGCAGTGCTAGAGATATGCGACAGGGGGCTATTGAAGCTTTCTTT. The chain links TRBV20-1 to TRBJ1-1, with 10 bases matching TRBD1. Germline V gene lookup returns CDR1 DFQATT and CDR2 SNEGSKA (reference sequence). V lost 0 bases to trimming and J lost 7 bases; unmatched junction nucleotides: 8. The CDR3 totals 15 residues.

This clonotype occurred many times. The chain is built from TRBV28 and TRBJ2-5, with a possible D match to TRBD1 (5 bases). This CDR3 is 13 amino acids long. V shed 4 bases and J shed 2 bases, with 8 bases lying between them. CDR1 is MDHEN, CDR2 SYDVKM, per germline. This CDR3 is CASSSTDQETQYF. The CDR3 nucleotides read TGTGCCAGCAGTTCGACAGATCAAGAGACCCAGTACTTC.

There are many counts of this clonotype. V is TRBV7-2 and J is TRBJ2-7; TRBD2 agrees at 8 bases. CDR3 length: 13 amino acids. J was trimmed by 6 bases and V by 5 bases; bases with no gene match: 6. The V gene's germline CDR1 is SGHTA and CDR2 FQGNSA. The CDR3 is CASSTTGLAEQYF. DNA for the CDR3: TGTGCCAGCAGCACGACCGGACTAGCCGAGCAGTACTTC.

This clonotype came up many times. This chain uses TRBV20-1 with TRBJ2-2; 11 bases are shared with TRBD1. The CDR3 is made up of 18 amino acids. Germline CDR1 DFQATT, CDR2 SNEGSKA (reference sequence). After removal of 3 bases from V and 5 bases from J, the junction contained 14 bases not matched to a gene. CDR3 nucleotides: TGCAGTGCTAGGCCGTCCGCCGGGACAGGGGGAGGGACCGGGGAGCTGTTTTTT. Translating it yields CSARPSAGTGGGTGELFF.

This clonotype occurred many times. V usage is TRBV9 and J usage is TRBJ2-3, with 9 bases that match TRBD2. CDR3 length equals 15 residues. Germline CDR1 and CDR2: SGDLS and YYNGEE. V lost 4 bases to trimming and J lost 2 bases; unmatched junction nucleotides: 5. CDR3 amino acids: CASSFSGGATDTQYF. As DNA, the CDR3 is TGTGCCAGCAGCTTTAGCGGGGGAGCCACAGATACGCAGTATTTT.

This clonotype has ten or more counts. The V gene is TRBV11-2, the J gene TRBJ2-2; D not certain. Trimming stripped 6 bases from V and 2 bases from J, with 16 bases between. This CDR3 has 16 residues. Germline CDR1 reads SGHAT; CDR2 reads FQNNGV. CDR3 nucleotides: TGTGCCAGCAGAGAAGTATTGGTTGTTAACACCGGGGAGCTGTTTTTT. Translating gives CASREVLVVNTGELFF.

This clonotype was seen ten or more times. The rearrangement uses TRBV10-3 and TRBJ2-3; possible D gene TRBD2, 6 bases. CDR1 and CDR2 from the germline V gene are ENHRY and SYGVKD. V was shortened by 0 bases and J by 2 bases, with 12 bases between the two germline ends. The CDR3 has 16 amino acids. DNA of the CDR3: TGTGCCATCAGTGAGTCGTTAGCGGCCTACACAGATACGCAGTATTTT. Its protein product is CAISESLAAYTDTQYF.

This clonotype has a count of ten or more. The chain's CDR3 is CSARVFSPTGELFF. In DNA form, the CDR3 reads TGCAGTGCTAGAGTATTTAGCCCCACCGGGGAGCTGTTTTTT. This sequence joins TRBV20-1 and TRBJ2-2, with no clear D. Trimming took 1 base from V and 4 from J, leaving 10 bases between them. Germline V gene data show CDR1 as DFQATT and CDR2 as SNEGSKA (reference sequence). This CDR3 spans 14 amino acids.